Shown below are 28 T cell receptor beta chains from a single sample sequenced in a study of T cell clonality in common variable immunodeficiency. Measured with immunoSEQ multiplex PCR; TCRdb has only the in-frame clones, and not every one. Recorded here are around 47,000 clones, none singletons. Sequencing was carried out using peripheral blood mononuclear cells. All receptors come from a person aged 18 to 70 in good health.

This clone occurred many times. The read finishes 3 residues shy of the CDR3 end, and the germline J gene is used to complete it. The genes are TRBV4-1 and TRBJ1-5; D is perhaps TRBD1 (6 bases). The CDR3 extends over 15 amino acids. Trimming left V 3 bases short and J 3 bases short, with 12 bases between. Germline-derived CDR1 and CDR2 are MGHRA and YSYEKL. The CDR3 DNA, read in part, is TGCGCCAGCAGCCAGTCGGACAGACCCAATCAGCCC. This encodes CASSQSDRPNQP. The full CDR3 protein is CASSQSDRPNQPQHF.

This clone was counted ten times or more. The CDR3 end lies 3 residues beyond the end of the read and is filled in from the germline J gene. The chain couples TRBV18 to TRBJ1-2; unclear D gene. The germline V gene encodes CDR1 KGHSH and CDR2 LQKENI. The CDR3 contains 13 residues. With 6 bases removed from V and 4 bases from J, the gap between germline ends came to 12 bases. The sequenced CDR3 bases are TGTGCCAGCTCGCTAGAGAAGTTCTATGGC. Protein: CASSLEKFYG. In full, the CDR3 is CASSLEKFYGYTF.

This clone was seen ten or more times. The CDR3 is cut off 3 residues early in the read; its end comes from the germline J gene. This chain connects TRBV7-8 to TRBJ1-1; 7 nucleotides match TRBD1. V gave up 2 bases and J gave up 6 bases; unmatched junction bases: 12. CDR3 length: 16 residues. Germline loops: CDR1 SGHVS, CDR2 FQNEAQ. The covered CDR3 bases are TGTGCCAGCAGCTTACTCAGCGGGACAGTGAATTCTGAA. It codes for CASSLLSGTVNSE. The CDR3 in full is CASSLLSGTVNSEAFF.

In its sample, this clone was seen many times. The read ends 3 residues before the CDR3 terminus; that terminus is restored from the germline J gene. The chain employs TRBV7-6 and TRBJ2-2; the D gene is possibly TRBD2 (8 bases). The CDR3 loop spans 15 amino acids. Germline CDR1 SGHVS, CDR2 FNYEAQ. Trimming pared 5 bases from V and 4 bases from J, leaving 14 bases between. The CDR3 protein is CASSREGAATGELFF. CDR3 bases read: TGTGCCAGCAGCCGGGAGGGGGCGGCCACCGGGGAG.

This clone has ten or more counts. The CDR3 goes on 3 residues after the read ends, and that part is filled in from the germline J gene. The rearrangement uses TRBV10-3 and TRBJ2-3; no definite D call. The V gene lost 10 bases and the J gene lost 0 bases, with 8 bases spanning the gap. CDR1 is ENHRY, CDR2 SYGVKD, per germline. The CDR3 has 12 amino acids. This CDR3 is CATTTSTDTQYF. The sequenced CDR3 bases are TGTGCCACTACGACTAGCACAGATACG.

This clone showed up many times. The read gets to within 3 residues of the CDR3 end, and the germline J gene fills in the rest. J is TRBJ1-5 and V is TRBV11-2; D unclear. Between the trimmed V and J ends, which lost 4 bases and 9 bases, there was a span of 16 bases. The germline CDR1 and CDR2 sequences are SGHAT and FQNNGV. This CDR3 has 14 residues. CDR3 bases read: TGTGCCAGCAGCTCATTAAAGGGTCTGGGGCCC. It encodes CASSSLKGLGP. The entire CDR3 protein reads CASSSLKGLGPQHF.

This clone was recorded at least ten times. The read ends 3 residues shy of where the CDR3 ends; the end is completed using the germline J gene. The genes are TRBV6-1 and TRBJ2-3; 7 nucleotides agree with TRBD1. Germline assignment: CDR1 MNHNS and CDR2 SASEGT. The length of the CDR3 is 18 residues. Trimming at V came to 1 base and at J to 0 bases, leaving 10 bases not matched to a gene. The CDR3 sequence: CASSEGVTGAISTDTQYF. The CDR3 DNA, read in part, is TGTGCCAGCAGTGAAGGAGTAACAGGGGCTATAAGCACAGATACG.

This clone has a count of ten or more. Coverage ceases 3 residues before the CDR3 finishes, and the germline J gene fills in the end. The chain uses TRBV7-9 and TRBJ1-6, with D tentatively TRBD1 (5 bases). The CDR3 has 15 residues. Per germline, CDR1 SEHNR and CDR2 FQNEAQ (reference sequence). V lost 1 base and J lost 8, with 12 bases in between. The CDR3 DNA, read in part, is TGTGCCAGCAGCTTAGGGGGCGGCTACGATTCACCC. It codes for CASSLGGGYDSP. The complete CDR3 protein is CASSLGGGYDSPLHF. Supplemented by reference TRBV7-9 and TRBJ1-6, the full variable domain reads DTGVSQNPRHKITKRGQNVTFRCDPISEHNRLYWYRQTLGQGPEFLTYFQNEAQLEKSRLLSDRFSAERPKGSFSTLEIQRTEQGDSAMYLCASSLGGGYDSPLHFGNGTRLTVT.

There are many counts of this clone. The read is 3 residues too short to cover the CDR3 end, so that end is filled in from the germline J gene. The chain joins TRBV12-3 or TRBV12-4 to TRBJ2-7, with 8 bases fitting TRBD1. V lost 6 bases, J lost 4 bases, and 14 bases stayed unmatched. This CDR3 has 16 amino acids. CDR3 sequence: CASSPTPGTGPYEQYF. CDR3 DNA (partial): TGTGCCAGCAGCCCTACCCCCGGGACAGGCCCTTACGAG.

The sample holds many counts of this clone. The read ends 3 residues early relative to the CDR3; the germline J gene fills the gap. V and J are TRBV5-4 and TRBJ2-5, with no clear D. CDR3 size: 14 residues. The germline V gene has CDR1 SGHNT and CDR2 YYREEE (reference sequence). The V and J ends lost 1 base and 5 bases respectively, with 12 bases between them. The CDR3 protein is CASSLSRLRETQYF. The sequenced CDR3 bases are TGTGCCAGCAGCTTGTCCCGCCTTCGGGAGACC.

This clone has ten or more counts. The read terminates 3 residues ahead of where the CDR3 ends, so the germline J gene completes it. The J gene is TRBJ2-2, the V gene TRBV29-1; 8 bases agree with TRBD2. Germline CDR1 reads SQVTM; CDR2 reads ANQGSEA. The CDR3 length is 13 residues. V shed 6 bases and J 7 bases; nucleotides not matched to a gene: 7. Incomplete CDR3 DNA: TGCAGCGTCGGGGGGGAATTTGGCGGGGAG. Its protein product is CSVGGEFGGE. The CDR3 reads in full as CSVGGEFGGELFF.

This clone was seen at least ten times. The read ends 3 residues shy of where the CDR3 ends; the end is completed using the germline J gene. The V gene is TRBV20-1, the J gene TRBJ2-7, with 7 nucleotides matching TRBD1. The germline CDR1 and CDR2 sequences are DFQATT and SNEGSKA (reference sequence). J gave up 2 bases and V 6 bases, and 7 bases lay outside the gene matches. The CDR3 consists of 13 residues. The DNA read from the CDR3 is TGCAGTGCAGAACCCGGGACAGCCTACGAG. This translates into CSAEPGTAYE. The full CDR3 protein reads CSAEPGTAYEQYF.

This clone occurred many times. The CDR3 end falls 3 residues outside the read, so it is completed with the germline J gene. This chain uses TRBV5-1 with TRBJ1-5; unclear D gene. Germline V gives CDR1 SGHRS, CDR2 YFSETQ. CDR3 length: 14 amino acids. V was cut by 0 bases and J by 3 bases, with 7 bases left in between. CDR3 sequence: CASSLEGPNQPQHF. The sequenced part of the CDR3 DNA is TGCGCCAGCAGCTTGGAAGGTCCCAATCAGCCC.

This clone showed up many times. The CDR3 extends 3 residues past the end of the read, so its final part is completed from the germline J gene. This sequence joins TRBV28 and TRBJ2-3; 8 nucleotides match TRBD1. Trimming took 5 bases from V and 4 from J; bases not matched to a gene: 20. This CDR3 has 19 residues. Germline V gene sequence: CDR1 MDHEN, CDR2 SYDVKM. This CDR3 reads CASSAASRTGHRRSDTQYF. CDR3 DNA (partial): TGTGCCAGCAGTGCCGCCTCCCGGACAGGGCATCGACGTTCAGATACG.

This clone appeared many times. The read ends 3 residues shy of where the CDR3 ends; the end is completed using the germline J gene. This sample includes further DNA sequences coding for the same CDR3. The genes are TRBV7-9 and TRBJ2-7; 7 bases align to TRBD1. After removal of 5 bases from V and 6 bases from J, the junction contained 4 bases not matched to a gene. CDR3 length: 12 amino acids. The germline V gene encodes CDR1 SEHNR and CDR2 FQNEAQ (reference sequence). The CDR3 bases that were read are TGTGCCAGCAGCCTACAGGGGAGCGAG. Protein product: CASSLQGSE. The entire CDR3 sequence reads CASSLQGSEQYF.

At least ten counts were recorded for this clone. The read is 3 residues too short to cover the CDR3 end, so that end is filled in from the germline J gene. This chain uses TRBV12-3 or TRBV12-4 with TRBJ2-3; D gene uncertain. Trimming took 4 bases from V and 4 from J, leaving 9 bases between them. This CDR3 spans 13 amino acids. CDR3 in amino acids: CASSSPSPDTQYF. The sequenced CDR3 bases are TGTGCCAGCAGTTCTCCCTCCCCAGATACG.

This clone came up many times. The part of the CDR3 DNA that was read is TGTGCCAGCAGTCGACAGGGGGGGACTGAA. Amino acid sequence: CASSRQGGTE. In full, the CDR3 is CASSRQGGTEAFF. This sequence joins TRBV7-2 and TRBJ1-1; 9 bases are shared with TRBD1. Coverage ceases 3 residues before the CDR3 finishes, and the germline J gene fills in the end. Losses at the gene ends were 6 bases for V and 5 bases for J; bases not matched to a gene: 4. In germline, CDR1 is SGHTA, CDR2 FQGNSA. The CDR3 runs 13 residues.

This clone was found many times. Incomplete CDR3 DNA: TGTGCCAGCAGCTTAACGCAGGGGACTAATTCACCC. Protein: CASSLTQGTNSP. The full-length CDR3 reads as CASSLTQGTNSPLHF. This chain joins TRBV13 and TRBJ1-6; possible D gene TRBD1, 6 bases. With the read ending 3 residues before the CDR3 end, the germline J gene is used to fill in that end. Germline loops: CDR1 PRHDT, CDR2 FYEKMQ (reference sequence). The CDR3 covers 15 residues. V was shortened by 2 bases and J by 6 bases, with 11 bases between the two germline ends.

This clone was seen ten or more times. The read gets to within 3 residues of the CDR3 end, and the germline J gene fills in the rest. The chain couples TRBV29-1 to TRBJ2-1; TRBD2 matches 11 bases. The V and J ends lost 4 bases and 6 bases, in that order; junction bases with no gene match: 11. The CDR3 runs 16 residues. From germline, CDR1 is SQVTM and CDR2 ANQGSEA. The covered CDR3 bases are TGCAGCGTTGTTGGTGGTAGCGGGAGGGCCCTCAATGAG. The encoded protein is CSVVGGSGRALNE. The whole CDR3 region reads CSVVGGSGRALNEQFF.

This clone has ten or more counts. The read comes to an end 3 residues before the CDR3 does, leaving the germline J gene to fill in the end. Different DNA sequences within this sample yield the same CDR3. The rearrangement uses TRBV7-9 and TRBJ2-5, with a possible D match to TRBD1 (7 bases). Germline-derived CDR1 and CDR2 are SEHNR and FQNEAQ (reference sequence). With 5 bases removed from V and 1 base from J, the gap between germline ends came to 14 bases. This CDR3 spans 15 amino acids. The DNA read from the CDR3 is TGTGCCAGCAGCCTTCGACAGGGAGGCCAAGAGACC. It yields the protein CASSLRQGGQET. The CDR3, in full, reads CASSLRQGGQETQYF.

This clone was seen repeatedly, ten times or more. The read ends 3 residues shy of where the CDR3 ends; the end is completed using the germline J gene. J is TRBJ1-4 and V is TRBV20-1, with D possibly TRBD1 on 6 matching bases. Looked up from germline, CDR1 is DFQATT and CDR2 is SNEGSKA (reference sequence). This CDR3 is 19 amino acids long. Trimming stripped 3 bases from V and 0 bases from J, with 23 bases between. This CDR3 is CSASPSGDIRIATNEKLFF. The CDR3 DNA, read in part, is TGCAGTGCTAGCCCCTCCGGGGACATCCGAATCGCAACTAATGAAAAA.

This clone was seen at least ten times. The CDR3 end is not reached by the read, which stops 3 residues before it; the germline J gene fills it in. The V and J genes are TRBV12-3 or TRBV12-4 and TRBJ1-1; TRBD1 agrees at 8 bases. The CDR3 loop spans 15 amino acids. After removal of 1 base from V and 4 bases from J, the junction contained 5 bases not matched to a gene. The DNA read from the CDR3 is TGTGCCAGCAGTTTAGGAGGGACAGGACTCACTGAA. Translating gives CASSLGGTGLTE. The CDR3 in its entirety is CASSLGGTGLTEAFF.

This clone was seen repeatedly, ten times or more. The sequenced fragment ends 3 residues before the CDR3 boundary, so the rest is inferred from the germline J gene. V gene TRBV10-2 combines with J gene TRBJ2-3; the match to TRBD2 covers 15 bases. Germline CDR1 and CDR2: WSHSY and SAAADI. The V segment lost 0 bases and the J segment 2 bases; nucleotides outside the gene matches: 6. This CDR3 comprises 19 residues. The CDR3 spells CASSESMGLAGGHTDTQYF. The DNA read from the CDR3 is TGCGCCAGCAGTGAGTCGATGGGACTAGCGGGGGGCCACACAGATACG.

This clone was found many times. The CDR3 is cut off 3 residues early in the read; its end comes from the germline J gene. This chain uses TRBV6-2 or TRBV6-3 with TRBJ1-2; D remains ambiguous. Germline V gives CDR1 MNHEY, CDR2 SVGEGT. The length of the CDR3 is 13 residues. The CDR3 bases that were read are TGTGCCAGCAGCCCGAGCCGAGCCGGGGGC. The encoded protein is CASSPSRAGG. The full CDR3 is CASSPSRAGGYTF.

This clone was detected many times. The observed sequence ends 3 residues before the CDR3 terminus, with the missing tail filled in from the germline J gene. The genes are TRBV28 and TRBJ2-5, with 16 positions matching TRBD2. Germline V gene lookup returns CDR1 MDHEN and CDR2 SYDVKM. The CDR3 runs 16 residues. After removal of 3 bases from V and 7 bases from J, the junction contained 5 bases not matched to a gene. The CDR3 region is CASSLGLAGGLRTQYF. Partial CDR3 DNA: TGTGCCAGCAGTTTGGGACTAGCGGGAGGGCTTAGGACC. Combining the CDR3 with reference TRBV28 and TRBJ2-5 gives the whole variable domain DVKVTQSSRYLVKRTGEKVFLECVQDMDHENMFWYRQDPGLGLRLIYFSYDVKMKEKGDIPEGYSVSREKKERFSLILESASTNQTSMYLCASSLGLAGGLRTQYFGPGTRLLVL.

This clone was seen at least ten times. Read coverage stops 3 residues before the CDR3 terminus; the germline J gene supplies the remainder. V usage is TRBV28 and J usage is TRBJ1-4; 7 positions agree with TRBD1. Trimming removed 5 bases from V and 7 bases from J; junction bases left unmatched: 10. The length of the CDR3 is 15 residues. Germline CDR1 MDHEN, CDR2 SYDVKM. Incomplete CDR3 DNA: TGTGCCAGCAGTCCTAACAGGGGCCCCCGTGAAAAA. Encoded protein: CASSPNRGPREK. The entire CDR3 reads CASSPNRGPREKLFF.

This clone occurred many times. The CDR3 loop is CASSSTSVNNEQFF. The sequenced CDR3 bases are TGTGCCAGCAGCTCGACTAGCGTCAACAATGAG. This rearrangement joins TRBV7-9 to TRBJ2-1; 8 bases line up with TRBD2. With the read ending 3 residues before the CDR3 end, the germline J gene is used to fill in that end. The CDR3 has 14 residues. Germline trimming cut 4 bases from V and 5 bases from J; bases unmatched to any gene: 4. The germline CDR1 and CDR2 sequences are SEHNR and FQNEAQ (reference sequence).

This clone was recorded many times. The read ends 3 residues early relative to the CDR3; the germline J gene fills the gap. The genes are TRBV13 and TRBJ2-1; 8 nucleotides align to TRBD2. V lost 6 bases, J lost 9 bases, and 4 bases stayed unmatched. Germline lookup yields CDR1 PRHDT and CDR2 FYEKMQ (reference sequence). The CDR3 is 12 amino acids. The chain's CDR3 is CASRRGAREQFF. CDR3 DNA (partial): TGTGCCAGCAGGCGGGGGGCCCGTGAG. The whole variable domain, filled in from reference TRBV13 and TRBJ2-1, reads AAGVIQSPRHLIKEKRETATLKCYPIPRHDTVYWYQQGPGQDPQFLISFYEKMQSDKGSIPDRFSAQQFSDYHSELNMSSLELGDSALYFCASRRGAREQFFGPGTRLTVL.